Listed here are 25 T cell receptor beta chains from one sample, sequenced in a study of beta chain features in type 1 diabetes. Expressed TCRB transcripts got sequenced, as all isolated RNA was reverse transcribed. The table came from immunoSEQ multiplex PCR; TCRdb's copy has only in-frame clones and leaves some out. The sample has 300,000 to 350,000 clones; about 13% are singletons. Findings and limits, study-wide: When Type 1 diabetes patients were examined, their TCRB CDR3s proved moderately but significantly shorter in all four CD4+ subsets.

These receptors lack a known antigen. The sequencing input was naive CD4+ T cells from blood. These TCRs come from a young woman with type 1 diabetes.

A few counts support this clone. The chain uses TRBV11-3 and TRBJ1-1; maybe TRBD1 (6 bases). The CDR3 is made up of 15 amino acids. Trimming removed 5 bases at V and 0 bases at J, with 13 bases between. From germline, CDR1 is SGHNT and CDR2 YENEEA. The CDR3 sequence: CASSPRQAMNTEAFF. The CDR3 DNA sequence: TGTGCCAGCAGCCCCCGACAGGCCATGAACACTGAAGCTTTCTTT.

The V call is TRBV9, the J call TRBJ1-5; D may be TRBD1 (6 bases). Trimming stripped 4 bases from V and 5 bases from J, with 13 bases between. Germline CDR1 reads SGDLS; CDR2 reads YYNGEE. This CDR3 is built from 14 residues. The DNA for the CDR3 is TGTGCCAGCAGCTCCCCAGGGGTCCATCAGCCCCAGCATTTT. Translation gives CASSSPGVHQPQHF.

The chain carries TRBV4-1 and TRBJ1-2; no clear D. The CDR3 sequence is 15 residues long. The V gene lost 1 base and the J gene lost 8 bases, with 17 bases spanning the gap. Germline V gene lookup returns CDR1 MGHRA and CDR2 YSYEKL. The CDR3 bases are TGCGCCAGCAGCCAAGTAGATCCCCAAACCCGCGGCTACACCTTC. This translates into CASSQVDPQTRGYTF.

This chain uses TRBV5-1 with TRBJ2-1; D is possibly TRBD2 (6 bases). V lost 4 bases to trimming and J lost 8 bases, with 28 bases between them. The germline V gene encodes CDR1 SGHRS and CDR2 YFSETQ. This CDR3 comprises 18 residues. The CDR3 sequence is CASSLPGGGRAFSDEQFF. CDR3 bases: TGCGCCAGCAGCCTACCCGGTGGGGGGAGAGCTTTTTCGGATGAGCAGTTCTTC.

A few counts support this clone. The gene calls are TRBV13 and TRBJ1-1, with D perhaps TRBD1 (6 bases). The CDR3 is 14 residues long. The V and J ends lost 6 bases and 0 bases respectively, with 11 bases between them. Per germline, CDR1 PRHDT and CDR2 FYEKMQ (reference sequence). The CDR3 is CASRVQGMNTEAFF. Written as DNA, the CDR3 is TGTGCCAGCAGGGTTCAGGGGATGAACACTGAAGCTTTCTTT.

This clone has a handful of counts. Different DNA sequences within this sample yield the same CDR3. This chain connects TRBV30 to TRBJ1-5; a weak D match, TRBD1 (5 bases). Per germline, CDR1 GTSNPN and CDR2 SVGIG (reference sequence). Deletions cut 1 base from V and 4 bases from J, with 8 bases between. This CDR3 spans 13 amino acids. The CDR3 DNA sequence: TGTGCCTGGAGTGCCCAGGGAAATCAGCCCCAGCATTTT. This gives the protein CAWSAQGNQPQHF.

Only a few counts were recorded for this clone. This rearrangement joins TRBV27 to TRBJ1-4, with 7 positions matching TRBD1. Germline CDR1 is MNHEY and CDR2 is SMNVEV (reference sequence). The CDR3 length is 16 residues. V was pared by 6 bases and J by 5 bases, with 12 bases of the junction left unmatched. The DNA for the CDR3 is TGTGCCAGCAGCCAATGGTCGGGACAGCTAAATGAAAAACTGTTTTTT. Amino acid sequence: CASSQWSGQLNEKLFF.

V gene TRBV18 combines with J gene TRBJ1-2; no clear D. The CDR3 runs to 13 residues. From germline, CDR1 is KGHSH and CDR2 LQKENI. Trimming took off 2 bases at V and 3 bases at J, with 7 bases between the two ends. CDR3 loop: CASSPGEHYGYTF. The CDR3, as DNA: TGTGCCAGCTCACCAGGGGAGCACTATGGCTACACCTTC.

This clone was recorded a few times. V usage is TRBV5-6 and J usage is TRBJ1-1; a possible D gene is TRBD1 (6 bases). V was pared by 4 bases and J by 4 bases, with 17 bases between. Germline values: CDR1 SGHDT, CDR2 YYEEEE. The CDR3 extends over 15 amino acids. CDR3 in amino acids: CASSDDRRPGTEAFF. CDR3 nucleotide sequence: TGTGCCAGCAGCGATGACAGGCGACCGGGCACTGAAGCTTTCTTT. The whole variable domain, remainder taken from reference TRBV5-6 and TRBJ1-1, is DAGVTQSPTHLIKTRGQQVTLRCSPKSGHDTVSWYQQALGQGPQFIFQYYEEEERQRGNFPDRFSGHQFPNYSSELNVNALLLGDSALYLCASSDDRRPGTEAFFGQGTRLTVV.

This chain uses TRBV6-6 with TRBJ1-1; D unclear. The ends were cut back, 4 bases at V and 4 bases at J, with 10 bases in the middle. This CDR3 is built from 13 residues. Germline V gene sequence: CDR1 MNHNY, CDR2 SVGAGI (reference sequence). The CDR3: CASSWAVSTEAFF. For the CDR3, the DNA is TGTGCCAGCAGTTGGGCCGTAAGCACTGAAGCTTTCTTT.

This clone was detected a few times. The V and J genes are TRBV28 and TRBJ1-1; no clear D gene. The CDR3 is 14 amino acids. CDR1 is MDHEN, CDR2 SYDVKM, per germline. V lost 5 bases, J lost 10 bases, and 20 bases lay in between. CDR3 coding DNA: TGTGCCAGCAGTATGGCCTGGGAGAACACCCCAGCTTTCTTT. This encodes CASSMAWENTPAFF.

CDR3 DNA: TGTGCCAGCAGCATCGGACTAGCGGCAGATACGCAGTATTTT. It encodes CASSIGLAADTQYF. The chain has TRBV7-2 and TRBJ2-3, with 10 positions matching TRBD2. The CDR3 runs to 14 residues. Germline V lookup: CDR1 SGHTA, CDR2 FQGNSA. After removal of 5 bases from V and 4 bases from J, the junction contained 3 bases not matched to a gene.

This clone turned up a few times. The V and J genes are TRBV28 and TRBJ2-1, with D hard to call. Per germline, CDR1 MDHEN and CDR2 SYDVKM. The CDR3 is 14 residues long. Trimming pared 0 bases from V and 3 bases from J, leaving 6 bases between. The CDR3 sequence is CASSLWADYNEQFF. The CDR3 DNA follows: TGTGCCAGCAGTTTATGGGCCGACTACAATGAGCAGTTCTTC. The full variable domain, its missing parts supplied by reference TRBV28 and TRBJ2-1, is DVKVTQSSRYLVKRTGEKVFLECVQDMDHENMFWYRQDPGLGLRLIYFSYDVKMKEKGDIPEGYSVSREKKERFSLILESASTNQTSMYLCASSLWADYNEQFFGPGTRLTVL.

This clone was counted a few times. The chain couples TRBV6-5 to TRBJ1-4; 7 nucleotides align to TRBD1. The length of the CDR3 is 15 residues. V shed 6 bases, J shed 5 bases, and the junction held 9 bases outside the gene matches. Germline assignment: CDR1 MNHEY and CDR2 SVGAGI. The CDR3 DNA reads TGTGCCAGCAGGAACCGACAGGGCCCAAATGAAAAACTGTTTTTT. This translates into CASRNRQGPNEKLFF.

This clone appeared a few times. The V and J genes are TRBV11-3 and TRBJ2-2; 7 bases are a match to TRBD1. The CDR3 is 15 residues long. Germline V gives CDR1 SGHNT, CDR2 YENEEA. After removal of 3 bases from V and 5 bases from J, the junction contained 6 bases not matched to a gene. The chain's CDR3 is CASSFTGTVTGELFF. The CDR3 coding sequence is TGTGCCAGCAGCTTCACCGGGACAGTTACCGGGGAGCTGTTTTTT.

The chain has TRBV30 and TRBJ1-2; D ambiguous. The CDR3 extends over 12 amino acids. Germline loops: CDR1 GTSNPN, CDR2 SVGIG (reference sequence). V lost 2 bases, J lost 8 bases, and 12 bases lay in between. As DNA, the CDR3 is TGTGCCTGGAGTAGCCCCGCAGGAGGCTACACCTTC. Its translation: CAWSSPAGGYTF. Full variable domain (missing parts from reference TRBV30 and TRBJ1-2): SQTIHQWPATLVQPVGSPLSLECTVEGTSNPNLYWYRQAAGRGLQLLFYSVGIGQISSEVPQNLSASRPQDRQFILSSKKLLLSDSGFYLCAWSSPAGGYTFGSGTRLTVV.

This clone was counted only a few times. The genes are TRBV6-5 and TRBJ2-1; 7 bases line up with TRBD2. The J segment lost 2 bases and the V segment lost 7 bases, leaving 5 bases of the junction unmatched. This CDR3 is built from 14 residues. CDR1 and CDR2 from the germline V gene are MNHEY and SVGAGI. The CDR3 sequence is CASKKGLAYNEQFF. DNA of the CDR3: TGTGCCAGCAAGAAAGGACTAGCCTACAATGAGCAGTTCTTC.

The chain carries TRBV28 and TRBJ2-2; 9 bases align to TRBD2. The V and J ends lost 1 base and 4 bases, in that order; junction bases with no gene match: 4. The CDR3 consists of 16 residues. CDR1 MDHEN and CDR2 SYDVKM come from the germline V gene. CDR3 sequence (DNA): TGTGCCAGCAGTTTATTACGGCGGGAGGGCACCGGGGAGCTGTTTTTT. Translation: CASSLLRREGTGELFF.

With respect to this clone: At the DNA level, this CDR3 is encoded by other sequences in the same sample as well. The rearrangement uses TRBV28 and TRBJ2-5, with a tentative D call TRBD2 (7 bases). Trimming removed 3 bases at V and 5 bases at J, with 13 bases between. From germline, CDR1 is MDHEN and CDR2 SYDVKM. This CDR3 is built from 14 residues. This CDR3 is CASSLGGREETQYF. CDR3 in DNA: TGTGCCAGCAGTTTGGGGGGGCGAGAGGAGACCCAGTACTTC.

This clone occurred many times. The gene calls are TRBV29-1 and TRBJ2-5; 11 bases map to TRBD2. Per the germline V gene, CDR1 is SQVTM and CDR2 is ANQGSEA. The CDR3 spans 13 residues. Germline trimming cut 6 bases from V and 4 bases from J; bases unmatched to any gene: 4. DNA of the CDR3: TGCAGCGTGAGACTAGCGGGAACAGAGACCCAGTACTTC. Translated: CSVRLAGTETQYF. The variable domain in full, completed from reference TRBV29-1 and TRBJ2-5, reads SAVISQKPSRDICQRGTSLTIQCQVDSQVTMMFWYRQQPGQSLTLIATANQGSEATYESGFVIDKFPISRPNLTFSTLTVSNMSPEDSSIYLCSVRLAGTETQYFGPGTRLLVL.

CDR3 sequence (DNA): TGCGCCAGCAGCCAAGAGGGACAGCCCACAGATACGCAGTATTTT. It yields the protein CASSQEGQPTDTQYF. V is TRBV5-1 and J is TRBJ2-3; 7 bases agree with TRBD1. CDR3 length: 15 residues. The germline V gene has CDR1 SGHRS and CDR2 YFSETQ. V shed 4 bases, J shed 2 bases, and the junction held 7 bases outside the gene matches.

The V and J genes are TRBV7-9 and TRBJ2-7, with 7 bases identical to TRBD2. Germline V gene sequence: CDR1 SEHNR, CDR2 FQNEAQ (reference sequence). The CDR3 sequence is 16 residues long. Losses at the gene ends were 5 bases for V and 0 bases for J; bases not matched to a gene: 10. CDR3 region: CASSPSVGGSSYEQYF. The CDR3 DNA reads TGTGCCAGCAGCCCCTCGGTTGGCGGGAGCTCCTACGAGCAGTACTTC.

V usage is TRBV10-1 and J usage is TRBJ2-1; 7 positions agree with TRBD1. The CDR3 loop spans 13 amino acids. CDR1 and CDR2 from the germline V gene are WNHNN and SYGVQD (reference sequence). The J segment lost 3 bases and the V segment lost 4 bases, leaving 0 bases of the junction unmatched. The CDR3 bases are TGCGCCAGCAGTGGGACAGGCTACAATGAGCAGTTCTTC. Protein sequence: CASSGTGYNEQFF.

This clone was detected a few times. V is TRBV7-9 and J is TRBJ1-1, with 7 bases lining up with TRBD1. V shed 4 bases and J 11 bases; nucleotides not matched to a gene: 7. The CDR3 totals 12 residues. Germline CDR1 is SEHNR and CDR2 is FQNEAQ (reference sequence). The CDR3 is CASSSDRVGAFF. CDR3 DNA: TGTGCCAGCAGCTCCGACAGGGTAGGTGCTTTCTTT. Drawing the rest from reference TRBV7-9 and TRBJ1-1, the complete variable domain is DTGVSQNPRHKITKRGQNVTFRCDPISEHNRLYWYRQTLGQGPEFLTYFQNEAQLEKSRLLSDRFSAERPKGSFSTLEIQRTEQGDSAMYLCASSSDRVGAFFGQGTRLTVV.

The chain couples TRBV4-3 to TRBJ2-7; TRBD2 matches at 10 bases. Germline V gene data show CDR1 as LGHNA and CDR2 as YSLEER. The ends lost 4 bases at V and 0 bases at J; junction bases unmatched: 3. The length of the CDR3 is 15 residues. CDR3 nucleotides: TGCGCCAGCAGCCTCCCTAGCGGGGGCTCCTACGAGCAGTACGTC. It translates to CASSLPSGGSYEQYV.